This TCR beta chain derives from a study of spatial heterogeneity in lung cancer. Study context: Raw sequencing reads included, on average, more than 8.5 appearances of each unique TCR and UMI combination.

Each TCR cDNA molecule carried a unique molecular identifier. MiXCR, applied by TCRdb to the 5' RACE reads, yields one record per CDR3 protein. The sample lists 8,500 to 10,000 distinct CDR3 sequences; roughly 3.5% were seen once. This clonotype was found many times. This beta chain is a stray sequence in a library constructed for alpha chains; its clone size is not meaningful. The length of the CDR3 is 14 residues. Germline CDR1 reads MNHEY; CDR2 reads SVGAGI. Trimming at V came to 6 bases and at J to 3 bases, leaving 5 bases not matched to a gene. Time point described: blood taken at disease recurrence. The input material, whole RNA from tumor, nontumor lung or frozen PBMC, was sequenced unsorted.

The sequence was collected from a female donor with early-stage non-small cell lung cancer. The chain employs TRBV6-5 and TRBJ1-5, with 7 positions matching TRBD1. The source was PBMCs, collected at recurrence. CDR3 DNA sequence: TGTGCCAGCAGACCACAGGGGATCAATCAGCCCCAGCATTTT. Protein: CASRPQGINQPQHF.